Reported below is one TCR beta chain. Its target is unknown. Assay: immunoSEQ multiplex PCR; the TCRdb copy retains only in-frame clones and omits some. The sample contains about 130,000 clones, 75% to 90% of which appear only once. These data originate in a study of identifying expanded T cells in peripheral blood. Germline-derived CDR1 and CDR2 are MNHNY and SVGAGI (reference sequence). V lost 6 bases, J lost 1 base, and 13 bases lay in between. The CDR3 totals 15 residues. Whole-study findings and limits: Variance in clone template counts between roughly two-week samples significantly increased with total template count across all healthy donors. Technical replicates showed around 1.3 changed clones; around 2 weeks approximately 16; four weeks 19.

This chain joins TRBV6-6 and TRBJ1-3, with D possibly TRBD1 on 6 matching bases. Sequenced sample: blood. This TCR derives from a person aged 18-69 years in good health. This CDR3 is CASRAQGGSGNTIYF. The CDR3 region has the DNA TGTGCCAGCAGAGCACAAGGGGGGTCTGGAAACACCATATATTTT.